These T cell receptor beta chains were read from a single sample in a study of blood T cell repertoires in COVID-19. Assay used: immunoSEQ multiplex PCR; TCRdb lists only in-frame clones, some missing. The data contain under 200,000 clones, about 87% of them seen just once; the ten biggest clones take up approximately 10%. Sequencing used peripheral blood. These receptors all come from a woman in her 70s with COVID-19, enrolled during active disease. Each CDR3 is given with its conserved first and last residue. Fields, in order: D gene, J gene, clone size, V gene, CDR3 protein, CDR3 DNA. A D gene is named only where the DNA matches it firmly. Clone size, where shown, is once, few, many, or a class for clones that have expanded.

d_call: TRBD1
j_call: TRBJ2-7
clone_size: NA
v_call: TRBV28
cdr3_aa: CASSSNHGDSYEQYF
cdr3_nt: TGTGCCAGCAGCAGCAATCATGGGGACAGCTACGAGCAGTACTTC

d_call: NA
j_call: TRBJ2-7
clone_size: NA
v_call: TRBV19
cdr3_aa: CASSHGDTQRKQYF
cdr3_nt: TGTGCCAGTAGTCACGGGGACACCCAACGCAAGCAGTACTTC

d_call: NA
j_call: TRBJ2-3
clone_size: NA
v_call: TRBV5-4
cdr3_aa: CASTPEGGGGRDTQYF
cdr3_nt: TGTGCCAGCACCCCCGAGGGGGGGGGCGGTAGAGATACGCAGTATTTT

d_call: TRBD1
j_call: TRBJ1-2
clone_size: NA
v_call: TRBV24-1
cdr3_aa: CATSPSGQGGGYTF
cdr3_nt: TGTGCCACCAGTCCATCTGGCCAGGGGGGTGGCTACACCTTC

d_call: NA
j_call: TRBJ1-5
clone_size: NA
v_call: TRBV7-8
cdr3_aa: CASSLIQGNQPQHF
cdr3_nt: TGTGCCAGCAGCTTAATACAGGGAAATCAGCCCCAGCATTTT

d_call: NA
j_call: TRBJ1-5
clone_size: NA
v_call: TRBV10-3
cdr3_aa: CAIAREGNQPQHF
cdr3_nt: TGTGCCATCGCCAGGGAAGGGAATCAGCCCCAGCATTTT

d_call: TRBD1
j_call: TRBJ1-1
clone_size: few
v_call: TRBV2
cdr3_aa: CASTRDSKNTEAFF
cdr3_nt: TGTGCCAGCACCCGGGACAGCAAGAACACTGAAGCTTTCTTT

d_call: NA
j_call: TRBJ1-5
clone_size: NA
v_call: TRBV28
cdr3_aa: CASRIAGAQGQPQHF
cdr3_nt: TGTGCCAGCAGAATCGCCGGGGCCCAGGGGCAGCCCCAGCATTTT

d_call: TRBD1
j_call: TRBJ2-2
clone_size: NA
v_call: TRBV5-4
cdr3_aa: CASSNGQGGKTGELFF
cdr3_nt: TGTGCCAGCAGCAATGGACAGGGGGGAAAGACCGGGGAGCTGTTTTTT

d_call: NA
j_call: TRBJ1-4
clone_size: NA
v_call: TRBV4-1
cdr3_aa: CASSPGRQGGEKLFF
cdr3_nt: TGCGCCAGCAGCCCAGGGCGGCAGGGAGGTGAAAAACTGTTTTTT

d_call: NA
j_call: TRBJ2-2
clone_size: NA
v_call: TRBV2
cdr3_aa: CASRVLPNTRELFF
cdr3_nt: TGTGCCAGCAGGGTTCTTCCGAACACCAGGGAGCTGTTTTTT

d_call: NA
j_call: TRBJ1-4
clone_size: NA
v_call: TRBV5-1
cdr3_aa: CASSGNTRGGEKLFF
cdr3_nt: TGCGCCAGCAGCGGGAACACTAGAGGTGGTGAAAAACTGTTTTTT

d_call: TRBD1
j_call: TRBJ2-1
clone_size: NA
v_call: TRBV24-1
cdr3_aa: CATSPGTVPYNEQFF
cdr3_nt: TGTGCCACCAGCCCCGGGACAGTCCCCTACAATGAGCAGTTCTTC

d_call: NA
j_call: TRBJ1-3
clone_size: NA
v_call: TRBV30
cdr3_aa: CAWGVYSGNTIYF
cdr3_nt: TGTGCCTGGGGTGTATACTCTGGAAACACCATATATTTT

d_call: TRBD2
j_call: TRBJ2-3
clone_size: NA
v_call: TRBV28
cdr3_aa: CASSLSGLAGGGTDTQYF
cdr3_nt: TGTGCCAGCAGTTTATCGGGACTAGCGGGGGGGGGCACAGATACGCAGTATTTT

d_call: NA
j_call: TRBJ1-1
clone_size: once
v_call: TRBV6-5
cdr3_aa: CASGVGGMTEAFF
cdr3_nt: TGTGCCAGCGGGGTGGGAGGTATGACTGAAGCTTTCTTT

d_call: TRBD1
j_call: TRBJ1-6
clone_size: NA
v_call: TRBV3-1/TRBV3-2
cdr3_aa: CASRPRGQVNSPLHF
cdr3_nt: TGTGCCAGCAGACCAAGGGGACAGGTAAATTCACCCCTCCACTTT

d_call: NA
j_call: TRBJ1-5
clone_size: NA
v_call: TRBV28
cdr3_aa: CASSPNRVAQPQHF
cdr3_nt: TGTGCCAGCAGCCCTAACAGGGTTGCACAGCCCCAGCATTTT

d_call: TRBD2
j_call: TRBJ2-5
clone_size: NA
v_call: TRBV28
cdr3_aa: CASSSAITSGGLETQYF
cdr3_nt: TGTGCCAGCAGCTCGGCTATAACTAGCGGGGGTTTGGAGACCCAGTACTTC

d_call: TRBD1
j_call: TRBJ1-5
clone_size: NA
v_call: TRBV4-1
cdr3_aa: CASSRDRGNQPQHF
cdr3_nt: TGCGCCAGCAGCCGAGACAGGGGCAATCAGCCCCAGCATTTT

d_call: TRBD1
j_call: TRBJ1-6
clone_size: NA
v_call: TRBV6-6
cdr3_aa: CASSWTGNNSPLHF
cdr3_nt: TGTGCCAGCAGTTGGACAGGGAATAATTCACCCCTCCACTTT

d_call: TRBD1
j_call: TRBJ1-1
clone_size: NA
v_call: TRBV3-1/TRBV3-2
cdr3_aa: CASSQVGQGASEAFF
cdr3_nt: TGTGCCAGCAGCCAAGTGGGACAGGGGGCTTCTGAAGCTTTCTTT

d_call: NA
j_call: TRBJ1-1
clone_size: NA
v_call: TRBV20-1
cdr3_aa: CSAGANTEAFF
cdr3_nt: TGCAGTGCCGGAGCGAACACTGAAGCTTTCTTT

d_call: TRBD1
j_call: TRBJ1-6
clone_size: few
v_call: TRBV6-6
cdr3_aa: CASSPGTGFWNSPLHF
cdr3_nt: TGTGCCAGCAGTCCCGGGACAGGGTTCTGGAATTCACCCCTCCACTTT

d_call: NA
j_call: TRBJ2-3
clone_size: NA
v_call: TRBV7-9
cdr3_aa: CASSLSTDTQYF
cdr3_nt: TGTGCCAGCAGCCTAAGCACAGATACGCAGTATTTT

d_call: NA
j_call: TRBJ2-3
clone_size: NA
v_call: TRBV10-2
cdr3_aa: CASRRVGGLYDTDTQYF
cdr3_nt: TGCGCCAGCAGGAGGGTTGGAGGTCTATACGACACAGATACGCAGTATTTT

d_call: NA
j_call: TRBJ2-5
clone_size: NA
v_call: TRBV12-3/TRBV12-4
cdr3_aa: CASSQRETQYF
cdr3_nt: TGTGCCAGCAGTCAGCGGGAGACCCAGTACTTC

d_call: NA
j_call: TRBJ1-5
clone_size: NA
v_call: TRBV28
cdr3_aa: CASSPPYSSQPQHF
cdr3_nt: TGTGCCAGCAGTCCCCCCTACAGCAGTCAGCCCCAGCATTTT

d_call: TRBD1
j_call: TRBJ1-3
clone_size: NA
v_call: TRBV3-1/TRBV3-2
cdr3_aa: CASSQPGTGSGNTIYF
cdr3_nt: TGTGCCAGCAGCCAGCCCGGGACAGGCTCTGGAAACACCATATATTTT

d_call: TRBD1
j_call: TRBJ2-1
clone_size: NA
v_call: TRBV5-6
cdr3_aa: CASSAGQGSSYNEQFF
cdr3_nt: TGTGCCAGCAGCGCGGGACAGGGGAGCTCCTACAATGAGCAGTTCTTC

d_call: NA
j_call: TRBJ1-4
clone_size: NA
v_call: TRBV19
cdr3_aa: CASSVGQGGEKLFF
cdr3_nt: TGTGCCAGTAGTGTCGGGCAGGGAGGAGAAAAACTGTTTTTT

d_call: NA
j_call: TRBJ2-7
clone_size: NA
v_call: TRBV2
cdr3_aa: CASSGVGAFREQYF
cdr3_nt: TGTGCCAGCAGTGGCGTAGGGGCATTCAGGGAGCAGTACTTC

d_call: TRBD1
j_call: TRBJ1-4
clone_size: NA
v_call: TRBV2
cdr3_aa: CASKGAGAGEKLFF
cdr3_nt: TGTGCCAGCAAGGGGGCAGGGGCTGGGGAAAAACTGTTTTTT

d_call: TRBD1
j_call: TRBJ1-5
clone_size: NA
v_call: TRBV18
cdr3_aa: CASSLNSRTGAIKEPQHF
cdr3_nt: TGTGCCAGCTCGCTGAACTCCAGGACAGGGGCGATTAAAGAGCCCCAGCATTTT

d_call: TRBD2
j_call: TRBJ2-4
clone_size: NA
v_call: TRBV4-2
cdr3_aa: CASSQDRGLAERTKNIQYF
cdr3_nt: TGTGCCAGCAGCCAAGACAGGGGACTAGCAGAGAGGACCAAAAACATTCAGTACTTC

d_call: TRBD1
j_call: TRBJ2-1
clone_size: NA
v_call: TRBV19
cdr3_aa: CASSADRGRIREQFF
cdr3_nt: TGTGCCAGTAGTGCCGACAGGGGCCGCATCCGGGAGCAGTTCTTC

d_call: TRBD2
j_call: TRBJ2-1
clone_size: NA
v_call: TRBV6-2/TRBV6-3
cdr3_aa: CASSSGLAGTYNEQFF
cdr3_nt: TGTGCCAGCAGTTCAGGACTAGCGGGTACCTACAATGAGCAGTTCTTC

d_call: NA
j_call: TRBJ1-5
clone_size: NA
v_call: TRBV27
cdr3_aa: CASREGDQPQHF
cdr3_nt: TGTGCCAGCAGGGAAGGGGATCAGCCCCAGCATTTT

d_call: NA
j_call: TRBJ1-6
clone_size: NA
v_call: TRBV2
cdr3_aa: CASRRGLFSPLHF
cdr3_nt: TGTGCCAGCAGGCGAGGCCTCTTTTCACCCCTCCACTTT

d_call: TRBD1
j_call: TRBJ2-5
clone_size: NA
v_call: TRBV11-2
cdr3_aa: CASSLATGGIETQYF
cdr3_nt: TGTGCCAGCAGCTTAGCGACAGGGGGTATTGAGACCCAGTACTTC

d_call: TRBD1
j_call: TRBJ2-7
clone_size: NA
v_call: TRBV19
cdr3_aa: CASGTGVSYEQYF
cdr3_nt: TGTGCCAGTGGGACAGGGGTCTCCTACGAGCAGTACTTC

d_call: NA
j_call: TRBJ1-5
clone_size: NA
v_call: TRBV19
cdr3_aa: CASSIAGSNQPQHF
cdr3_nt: TGTGCCAGTAGTATAGCAGGGAGCAATCAGCCCCAGCATTTT

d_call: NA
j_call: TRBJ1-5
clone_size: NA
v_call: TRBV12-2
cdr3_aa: CASRFRAGVGQPQHF
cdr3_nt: TGTGCAAGTCGCTTTCGGGCAGGGGTAGGTCAGCCCCAGCATTTT

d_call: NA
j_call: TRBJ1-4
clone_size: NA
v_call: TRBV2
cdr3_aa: CASSEARGGARKLFF
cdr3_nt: TGTGCCAGCAGTGAAGCGAGGGGGGGCGCGAGGAAACTGTTTTTT

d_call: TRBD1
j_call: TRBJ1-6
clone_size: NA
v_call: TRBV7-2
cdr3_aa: CASSLGGQSNSPLHF
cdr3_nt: TGTGCCAGCAGCTTAGGGGGACAGTCCAATTCACCCCTCCACTTT